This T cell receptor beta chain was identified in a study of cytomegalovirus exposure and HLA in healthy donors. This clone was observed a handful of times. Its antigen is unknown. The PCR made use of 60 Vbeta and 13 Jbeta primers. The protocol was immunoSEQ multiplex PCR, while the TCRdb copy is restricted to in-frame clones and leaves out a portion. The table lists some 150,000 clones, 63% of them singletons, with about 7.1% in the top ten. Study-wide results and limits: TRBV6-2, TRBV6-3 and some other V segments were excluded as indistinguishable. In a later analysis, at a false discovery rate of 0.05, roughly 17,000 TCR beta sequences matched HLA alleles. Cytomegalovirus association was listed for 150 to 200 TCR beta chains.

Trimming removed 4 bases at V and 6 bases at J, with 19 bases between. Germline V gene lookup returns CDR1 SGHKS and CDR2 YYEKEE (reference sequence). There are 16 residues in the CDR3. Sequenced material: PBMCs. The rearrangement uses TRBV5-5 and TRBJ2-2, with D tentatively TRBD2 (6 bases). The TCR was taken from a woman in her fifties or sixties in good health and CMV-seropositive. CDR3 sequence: CASSLTPRTKPGELFF. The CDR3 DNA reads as TGTGCCAGCAGCCTGACACCGCGGACTAAGCCCGGGGAGCTGTTTTTT.